This T cell receptor beta chain was observed in a study of regulatory T cells in long-lasting Graves disease. This clonotype was observed a single time. This could be a read error, since a much larger clone is one nucleotide away. Libraries of TCR beta came from iRepertoire HTBI primers plus Arm-PCR of CDR3 regions. TCRdb reprocessed the multiplex PCR reads via MiXCR and lists one record per CDR3 protein. The sample shows 420,000 or so distinct CDR3 sequences, about 16% of them seen only once. Time point: newly diagnosed GD, antithyroid drugs for less than 3 months. PBMC-extracted RNA yielded the TCR library. Germline lookup yields CDR1 PRHDT and CDR2 FYEKMQ (reference sequence). The CDR3 consists of 12 residues. The same sample was also used in a study of T cells in Graves' hyperthyroidism and ophthalmopathy.

This TCR came from a woman aged 18-29 years with Graves disease. The J gene is TRBJ2-3, the V gene TRBV13, with D hard to call. The J call may be wrong; the DNA end is better matched by TRBJ2-1. The sample here was peripheral blood mononuclear cells (PBMCs), taken at new diagnosis, from a patient treated with antithyroid drugs. DNA of the CDR3: TGTGCCAGCAGCTTCCAGTCCTACGAGCAGTTCTTC. Its translation: CASSFQSYEQFF.